The 10 T cell receptor beta chains below were found in one sample sequenced in a study of blood T cells in healthy people across ages (dated by TCRdb to 2014 to 2015). The library relied on 5' RACE. Sequencing was carried out with an Illumina HiSeq 2500. A second PCR of about 7 to 12 cycles was run with a J-beta primer mix and a sample-barcoded 5' primer. In-frame beta chains were kept once TCRdb had trimmed the public reads at Q25 with fastp and called clones with MiXCR. Each entry is one CDR3 protein sequence, shown with its most common DNA and genes. In this sample the table shows a few hundred thousand distinct CDR3 sequences, 45% to 65% of which occur a single time. The leading ten clones occupy over 40% of the sample. What was sequenced was blood. The receptors were gathered from a man in his sixties in good health.

The chain joins TRBV28 to TRBJ2-1; no firm D call. Trimming took 4 bases from V and 13 from J, leaving 11 bases between them. The CDR3 covers 11 residues. Per the germline V gene, CDR1 is MDHEN and CDR2 is SYDVKM. The CDR3: CASSSPTHQFF. CDR3 bases: TGTGCCAGCAGTTCTCCTACCCACCAGTTCTTC. The variable domain in full, completed from reference TRBV28 and TRBJ2-1, reads DVKVTQSSRYLVKRTGEKVFLECVQDMDHENMFWYRQDPGLGLRLIYFSYDVKMKEKGDIPEGYSVSREKKERFSLILESASTNQTSMYLCASSSPTHQFFGPGTRLTVL.

The chain recombines TRBV11-3 with TRBJ2-3; D not certain. CDR1 and CDR2 from the germline V gene are SGHNT and YENEEA. The V gene lost 3 bases and the J gene lost 2 bases, with 12 bases spanning the gap. The CDR3 sequence is 15 residues long. The CDR3 DNA is TGTGCCAGCAGCTTGGGCAGAGAATTCACAGATACGCAGTATTTT. This translates into CASSLGREFTDTQYF. The variable domain in full, with the rest retrieved from reference TRBV11-3 and TRBJ2-3, is EAGVVQSPRYKIIEKKQPVAFWCNPISGHNTLYWYLQNLGQGPELLIRYENEEAVDDSQLPKDRFSAERLKGVDSTLKIQPAELGDSAVYLCASSLGREFTDTQYFGPGTRLTVL.

Only a few counts were recorded for this clonotype. The chain carries TRBV20-1 and TRBJ2-5; no reliable D call. Trimming removed 6 bases at V and 0 bases at J, with 11 bases between. The CDR3 contains 13 residues. The V gene's germline CDR1 is DFQATT and CDR2 SNEGSKA (reference sequence). The CDR3 protein is CSALPTYQETQYF. The CDR3 DNA is TGCAGTGCGCTTCCTACGTACCAAGAGACCCAGTACTTC.

There are a few counts of this clonotype. The chain uses TRBV5-1 and TRBJ2-1; 8 bases match TRBD1. The germline V gene encodes CDR1 SGHRS and CDR2 YFSETQ. V shed 0 bases, J shed 5 bases, and the junction held 4 bases outside the gene matches. CDR3 size: 15 residues. In DNA, the CDR3 is TGCGCCAGCAGCTTGGGACAGGGGCTCCACAATGAGCAGTTCTTC. This encodes CASSLGQGLHNEQFF.

The V gene is TRBV12-3 or TRBV12-4, the J gene TRBJ2-1; tentatively, D is TRBD1 (6 bases). CDR3 length: 16 amino acids. The V gene lost 1 base and the J gene lost 3 bases, with 13 bases spanning the gap. The CDR3 sequence is CASSLDTGPDYNEQFF. CDR3 bases: TGTGCCAGCAGTTTAGACACAGGGCCGGACTACAATGAGCAGTTCTTC.

The count of this clonotype is one. The rearrangement uses TRBV10-3 and TRBJ2-3; the match to TRBD2 covers 9 bases. Germline loops: CDR1 ENHRY, CDR2 SYGVKD. With 8 bases clipped from V and 4 bases from J, the junction kept 10 bases outside the gene matches. The CDR3 spans 15 residues. CDR3 sequence: CAIRETGTSSDTQYF. CDR3 DNA sequence: TGTGCCATCCGGGAGACCGGGACTAGCTCAGATACGCAGTATTTT.

This clonotype occurred a few times. The chain recombines TRBV29-1 with TRBJ2-1; 12 bases are shared with TRBD2. Germline V gene lookup returns CDR1 SQVTM and CDR2 ANQGSEA. The CDR3 covers 14 residues. V gave up 2 bases and J gave up 8 bases; unmatched junction bases: 4. In nucleotides, the CDR3 is TGCAGCGTTGAAACTAGCGGGAGGAGGGATGAGCAGTTCTTC. Translating gives CSVETSGRRDEQFF.

The gene calls are TRBV6-1 and TRBJ2-3, with 9 bases matching TRBD2. CDR3 length: 17 amino acids. Germline lookup yields CDR1 MNHNS and CDR2 SASEGT. V gave up 4 bases and J gave up 10 bases; unmatched junction bases: 18. The CDR3 DNA reads TGTGCCAGCAGTGCCTCTTCGGGTAGCGGGAGAGGTGAAGCGCAGTATTTT. The encoded protein is CASSASSGSGRGEAQYF.

The chain joins TRBV11-2 to TRBJ2-1; 10 nucleotides line up with TRBD2. CDR3 size: 17 residues. The germline V gene encodes CDR1 SGHAT and CDR2 FQNNGV. With 3 bases clipped from V and 6 bases from J, the junction kept 11 bases outside the gene matches. In nucleotides, the CDR3 is TGTGCCAGCAGCTTTGGCCCCGGGAGCGGGAGGGCCAATGAGCAGTTCTTC. This codes for CASSFGPGSGRANEQFF.

This clonotype was observed a few times. The rearrangement links TRBV12-3 or TRBV12-4 to TRBJ2-7, with D tentatively TRBD1 (6 bases). The length of the CDR3 is 14 residues. Trimming cost V 0 bases and J 5 bases, with 11 bases left between them. CDR3 in amino acids: CASSLAGTLHEQYF. Written as DNA, the CDR3 is TGTGCCAGCAGTTTAGCCGGGACACTGCACGAGCAGTACTTC.